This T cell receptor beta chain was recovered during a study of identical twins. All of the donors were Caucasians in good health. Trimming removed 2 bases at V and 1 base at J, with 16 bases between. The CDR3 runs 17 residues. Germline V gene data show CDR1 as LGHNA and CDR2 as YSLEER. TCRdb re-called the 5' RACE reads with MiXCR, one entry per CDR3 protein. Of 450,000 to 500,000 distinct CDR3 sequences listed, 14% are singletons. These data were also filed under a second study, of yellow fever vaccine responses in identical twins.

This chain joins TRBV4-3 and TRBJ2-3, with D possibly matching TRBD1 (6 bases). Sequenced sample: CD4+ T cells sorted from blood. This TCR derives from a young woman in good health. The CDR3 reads CASSQSGTAGGTDTQYF. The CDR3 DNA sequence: TGCGCCAGCAGCCAATCTGGGACGGCAGGGGGCACAGATACGCAGTATTTT.